The present TCR beta chain was sequenced within a study of CD8 T cells in Susac syndrome. An amount of RNA that ranged from about 0.45 to 1 ug was reverse transcribed with random hexamers. TCR beta CDR3 was amplified by immunoSEQ multiplex PCR. This amplification extended across 54 Vbeta and 13 Jbeta segments. TCRdb re-called the immunoSEQ multiplex PCR reads through MiXCR, storing one row per CDR3 protein. The sample carries about 170,000 distinct CDR3 sequences, 90% to 96% recorded once. The CDR3 totals 15 residues. The germline V and J ends were trimmed by 0 bases and 3 bases, with 9 bases remaining between them. CDR1 MNHEY and CDR2 SVGEGT come from the germline V gene. As regards this clonotype: Its antigen is undetermined.

Broader study findings: That the number of individuals in its TCR sequencing and HLA analysis was relatively small was acknowledged by the study. Within Susac syndrome CD4+ T cell repertoires, clonal expansion was not evident.

Sequenced material: CD4+ T cells from PBMCs. The clonotype was recovered from a human donor with Susac syndrome. V usage is TRBV6-2 or TRBV6-3 and J usage is TRBJ1-5, with D unclear. The CDR3 sequence is CASSYSRGNNQPQHF. CDR3 DNA sequence: TGTGCCAGCAGTTACTCACGAGGTAACAATCAGCCCCAGCATTTT.